The rows below give T cell receptor beta chains drawn from one sample of a study of T cell clones after liver transplantation. Profiled with immunoSEQ multiplex PCR; TCRdb holds only in-frame clones, not every one. This repertoire shows 49,000 or so clones, 55% to 75% found once; its top ten account for about 10%. This sample comprised CD4+ T cells from blood, obtained around 52 months after liver transplant. All receptors derive from a human patient who received a liver transplant. The graft donor may have contributed some T cells. The CDR3 runs from the conserved cysteine through the conserved F or W. A D gene is named only where the DNA matches it firmly. Clone size is given for some rows only: seen once, a few or many times, or a class if the clone is expanded.

V gene,D gene,clone size,J gene,CDR3 length,CDR3 protein,CDR3 DNA
TRBV4-1,-,-,TRBJ1-4,13,CASSQIGGEKLFF,TGCGCCAGCAGCCAAATTGGCGGAGAAAAACTGTTTTTT
TRBV29-1,-,-,TRBJ2-5,13,CSVAGRGGETQYF,TGCAGCGTTGCAGGCAGGGGGGGCGAGACCCAGTACTTC
TRBV27,TRBD1,-,TRBJ1-6,17,CASSFGGQDSYNSPLHF,TGTGCCAGCAGTTTTGGGGGACAGGATTCCTATAATTCACCCCTCCACTTT
TRBV7-9,-,-,TRBJ2-2,13,CASRISGSGELFF,TGTGCCAGCAGAATCAGCGGCTCCGGGGAGCTGTTTTTT
TRBV2,TRBD1,-,TRBJ1-1,13,CASIRTGGTEAFF,TGTGCCAGCATACGGACAGGGGGCACTGAAGCTTTCTTT
TRBV2,TRBD1,once,TRBJ1-2,14,CASSVGTGTYGYTF,TGTGCCAGCAGTGTTGGGACAGGTACCTATGGCTACACCTTC
TRBV5-8,TRBD1,-,TRBJ1-5,17,CASSWRVDRVGNQPQHF,TGTGCCAGCAGCTGGAGGGTGGACAGGGTTGGCAATCAGCCCCAGCATTTT
TRBV28,-,-,TRBJ1-2,14,CASSLTEAYYGYTF,TGTGCCAGCAGTTTGACAGAAGCCTACTATGGCTACACCTTC
TRBV28,-,-,TRBJ1-2,15,CASSSPGGAHYGYTF,TGTGCCAGCAGTTCGCCCGGAGGGGCCCACTATGGCTACACCTTC
TRBV5-6,-,once,TRBJ1-1,16,CASSLSGVLSNTEAFF,TGTGCCAGCAGCTTGTCGGGAGTCCTATCGAACACTGAAGCTTTCTTT
TRBV5-4,-,-,TRBJ1-2,15,CASRWGGERMDGYTF,TGTGCCAGCAGATGGGGGGGAGAAAGAATGGATGGCTACACCTTC
TRBV11-2,-,few,TRBJ2-7,14,CASSLVPGTYEQYF,TGTGCCAGCAGCTTAGTGCCAGGGACCTACGAGCAGTACTTC
TRBV2,-,-,TRBJ2-3,14,CATSPALDADTQYF,TGTGCCACCTCTCCTGCGTTAGATGCAGATACGCAGTATTTT
TRBV6-5,-,once,TRBJ1-6,14,CASTSSGAEAPLHF,TGTGCCAGCACCTCGAGCGGGGCGGAGGCACCCCTCCACTTT
TRBV28,TRBD1,-,TRBJ1-5,13,CASSQGVRQPQHF,TGTGCCAGCAGCCAGGGGGTTAGACAGCCCCAGCATTTT